The rows below give T cell receptor beta chains drawn from one sample of a study of control samples from healthy donors and cancer patients. The method was immunoSEQ multiplex PCR; TCRdb's version includes in-frame clones alone and lacks a portion of them. The table lists 150,000 to 200,000 clones, 80% to 90% of them singletons, with about 12% in the top ten. Sequenced material: blood. The receptors were sampled from a man in his thirties or forties in good health. Both conserved end residues are trimmed from each CDR3. The order of the fields is J gene, V gene, CDR3 length, CDR3 protein.

TRBJ2-2	TRBV25-1	10	ASKALSGGLF
TRBJ2-7	TRBV6-1	11	ASSEGNTREQY
TRBJ1-4	TRBV15	11	ATSRDKNEKLF
TRBJ2-7	TRBV20-1	9	SARRGYEQY
TRBJ2-1	TRBV11-2	11	ASSSRLAGGQF
TRBJ2-7	TRBV7-9	13	ASSLGMTGIDEQY
TRBJ2-7	TRBV7-2	12	ASSLGGRGGEQY
TRBJ1-1	TRBV4-1	12	ASSLSPGNTEAF
TRBJ2-5	TRBV7-9	13	ASSRYSGGKETQY
TRBJ1-5	TRBV27	10	ASSLTNQPQH
TRBJ2-2	TRBV5-5	16	ASSLEVSGSYRTGELF
TRBJ1-5	TRBV28	11	ASSLDGDQPQH
TRBJ1-2	TRBV6-1	13	ASSEEGRLNYGYT
TRBJ2-1	TRBV6-4	11	ASSEGGRSQQF
TRBJ2-5	TRBV4-1	13	ASSQDNRVQETQY
TRBJ2-7	TRBV6-5	13	ASSTRAGGTYEQY
TRBJ2-5	TRBV12-3/TRBV12-4	10	ASSYRQRSQY
TRBJ1-1	TRBV10-3	11	ASHPTMNTEAF
TRBJ2-7	TRBV19	12	ASKSTGQVMEQY
TRBJ1-1	TRBV14	14	ASSQEGERPLGEAF
TRBJ2-7	TRBV6-2/TRBV6-3	12	ASSRLRESYEQY
TRBJ2-7	TRBV7-6	12	ASSLGQQLYEQY
TRBJ2-4	TRBV7-9	11	ASSPTQQGFGY
TRBJ2-1	TRBV13	10	ASSLQGNEQF
TRBJ1-1	TRBV7-9	15	ASSPSGGQEQNTEAF
TRBJ2-7	TRBV23-1	22	ASSQSSVGSRQGRASGRIGEQY
TRBJ2-7	TRBV6-2/TRBV6-3	12	ASSYIRDNYEQY
TRBJ1-1	TRBV2	11	ASTELENTEAF
TRBJ2-2	TRBV7-9	14	ASSLTRGGNTGELF
TRBJ2-3	TRBV3-1/TRBV3-2	12	ASSQRGGTDTQY
TRBJ2-1	TRBV6-1	10	ASSEVWNEQF
TRBJ1-2	TRBV25-1	11	ASNSQTNYGYT
TRBJ1-2	TRBV9	10	ASSSRSSNPT
TRBJ1-5	TRBV7-8	15	ASSLVENGLSDQPQH
TRBJ1-4	TRBV10-3	10	AVSSADEKLF
TRBJ2-5	TRBV15	13	ATSTGGGDRETQY
TRBJ1-5	TRBV6-5	13	ASSPLSAGNQPQH
TRBJ1-1	TRBV3-1/TRBV3-2	12	ASRKGPPNTEAF
TRBJ2-3	TRBV9	11	ASSEGVRDTQY
TRBJ2-5	TRBV9	14	ASSVTGGGFQETQY
TRBJ1-1	TRBV6-5	10	ASEEVNTEAF
TRBJ2-7	TRBV7-6	10	ASSSGREEQY
TRBJ1-1	TRBV29-1	12	SVFQDPKNTEAF
TRBJ1-3	TRBV2	10	ASSASGDTIY
TRBJ1-1	TRBV7-9	12	ASSLWATNTEAF
TRBJ2-1	TRBV5-6	11	ASSLADGNEQF
TRBJ1-1	TRBV7-2	13	ASSLYSTGALEAF
TRBJ1-4	TRBV11-2	9	ASSLRGKLF
TRBJ1-6	TRBV6-5	12	ASRGQGFRSPLH
TRBJ2-1	TRBV6-5	13	ASRRTRSGRDEQF
TRBJ1-6	TRBV16	13	ASLEGGRYNSPLH
TRBJ2-5	TRBV5-4	13	ASSLETGGRGTQY
TRBJ2-1	TRBV5-4	13	ASSRDSNSYNEQF